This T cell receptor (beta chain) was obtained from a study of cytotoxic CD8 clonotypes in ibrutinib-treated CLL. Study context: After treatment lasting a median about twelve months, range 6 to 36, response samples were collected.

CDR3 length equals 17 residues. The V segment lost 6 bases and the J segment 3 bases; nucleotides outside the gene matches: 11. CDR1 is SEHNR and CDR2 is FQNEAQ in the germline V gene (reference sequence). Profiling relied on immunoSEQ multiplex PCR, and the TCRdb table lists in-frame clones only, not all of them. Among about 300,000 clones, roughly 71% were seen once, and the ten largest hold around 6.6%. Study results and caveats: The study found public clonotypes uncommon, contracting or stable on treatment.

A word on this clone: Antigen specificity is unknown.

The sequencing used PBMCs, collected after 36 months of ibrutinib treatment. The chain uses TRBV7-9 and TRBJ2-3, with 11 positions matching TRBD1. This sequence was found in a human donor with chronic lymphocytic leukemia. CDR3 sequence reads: CASRSRKRDRGTDTQYF. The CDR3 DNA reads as TGTGCCAGCAGGTCTCGAAAGCGGGACAGGGGGACAGATACGCAGTATTTT.